The 15 T cell receptor beta chains below come from one sample, sequenced in a study of blood T cell repertoires in COVID-19. Sequenced by immunoSEQ multiplex PCR; TCRdb stores in-frame clones only, minus some. The sample consists of roughly 150,000 clones, more than 70% of them appearing once. Sample: peripheral blood. All receptors come from a human donor in a cohort sampled during active COVID-19.

The gene calls are TRBV7-8 and TRBJ1-5, with D unresolved. The germline V gene has CDR1 SGHVS and CDR2 FQNEAQ. The V end lost 3 bases, the J end lost 8 bases, and 11 bases lay between the germline ends. This CDR3 spans 13 amino acids. The CDR3 loop reads CASSFSREEPQHF. The CDR3 coding sequence is TGTGCCAGCAGCTTTAGTCGAGAGGAGCCCCAGCATTTT.

The count of this clone is one. The chain is built from TRBV5-1 and TRBJ2-3, with TRBD1 identical over 9 bases. This CDR3 is built from 13 residues. Germline lookup yields CDR1 SGHRS and CDR2 YFSETQ. V lost 4 bases and J lost 7; bases outside the gene matches: 4. The CDR3 DNA follows: TGCGCCAGCAGCCCGACAGGGGGAAATACGCAGTATTTT. It yields the protein CASSPTGGNTQYF.

This chain joins TRBV5-6 and TRBJ1-5, with TRBD1 identical over 10 bases. V lost 3 bases, J lost 5 bases, and 5 bases stayed unmatched. The CDR3 extends over 15 amino acids. Looked up from germline, CDR1 is SGHDT and CDR2 is YYEEEE. CDR3 region: CASSSTGTGDQPQHF. The DNA of the CDR3 is TGTGCCAGCAGCTCTACCGGGACAGGGGATCAGCCCCAGCATTTT.

The CDR3 DNA reads as TGTGCCAGCAGAAAAGGGGTGGGCAGGGTGAGCGAGCAGTACTTC. This codes for CASRKGVGRVSEQYF. The gene calls are TRBV6-5 and TRBJ2-7, with D perhaps matching TRBD1 (5 bases). CDR3 length: 15 residues. Trimming stripped 6 bases from V and 6 bases from J, with 21 bases between. Germline V gene lookup returns CDR1 MNHEY and CDR2 SVGAGI.

The genes are TRBV9 and TRBJ2-5, with 8 bases identical to TRBD2. This CDR3 contains 16 residues. The J segment lost 5 bases and the V segment lost 4 bases, leaving 13 bases of the junction unmatched. Germline V lookup: CDR1 SGDLS, CDR2 YYNGEE. CDR3 sequence: CASSSTAGGELETQYF. In DNA form, the CDR3 reads TGTGCCAGCAGCTCTACGGCGGGGGGAGAACTCGAGACCCAGTACTTC.

This clone was seen a single time. The rearrangement uses TRBV13 and TRBJ1-2, with no clear D. V was pared by 0 bases and J by 4 bases, with 12 bases between. The CDR3 runs to 15 residues. Germline CDR1 reads PRHDT; CDR2 reads FYEKMQ (reference sequence). CDR3: CASSLGAPGGYGYTF. The CDR3 bases are TGTGCCAGCAGCTTAGGAGCCCCCGGCGGCTATGGCTACACCTTC.

J is TRBJ2-7 and V is TRBV14, with TRBD2 identical over 10 bases. CDR1 is SGHDN, CDR2 FVKESK, per germline. Trimming cost V 3 bases and J 4 bases; bases outside gene matches: 6. The CDR3 loop spans 15 amino acids. The CDR3 nucleotides read TGTGCCAGCAGCCATCCAGCGGGGGGGCGTTACGAGCAGTACTTC. It translates to CASSHPAGGRYEQYF.

This clone has just one count. The V call is TRBV7-9, the J call TRBJ2-2, with D hard to call. The V end lost 3 bases, the J end lost 4 bases, and 3 bases lay between the germline ends. The germline gives CDR1 SEHNR, CDR2 FQNEAQ (reference sequence). The CDR3 contains 12 residues. CDR3 nucleotides: TGTGCCAGCAGCTTCCGCACCGGGGAGCTGTTTTTT. Amino acid sequence: CASSFRTGELFF.

In nucleotides, the CDR3 is TGTGCCAGCAGCTTAAATCCGGACAGAACCTTTTACGAGCAGTACTTC. It codes for CASSLNPDRTFYEQYF. This sequence joins TRBV11-2 and TRBJ2-7; perhaps TRBD1 as D (6 bases). The germline V gene has CDR1 SGHAT and CDR2 FQNNGV. V lost 2 bases to trimming and J lost 4 bases, with 18 bases between them. This CDR3 is built from 16 residues. Filled out from reference TRBV11-2 and TRBJ2-7, the complete variable domain reads EAGVAQSPRYKIIEKRQSVAFWCNPISGHATLYWYQQILGQGPKLLIQFQNNGVVDDSQLPKDRFSAERLKGVDSTLKIQPAKLEDSAVYLCASSLNPDRTFYEQYFGPGTRLTVT.

The chain carries TRBV30 and TRBJ2-5; D remains unclear. V dropped 3 bases and J dropped 4 bases, with 3 bases sitting between them. This CDR3 contains 10 residues. CDR1 is GTSNPN and CDR2 is SVGIG in the germline V gene (reference sequence). The chain's CDR3 is CAWRLETQYF. CDR3 nucleotide sequence: TGTGCCTGGAGACTAGAGACCCAGTACTTC. Drawing the rest from reference TRBV30 and TRBJ2-5, the complete variable domain is SQTIHQWPATLVQPVGSPLSLECTVEGTSNPNLYWYRQAAGRGLQLLFYSVGIGQISSEVPQNLSASRPQDRQFILSSKKLLLSDSGFYLCAWRLETQYFGPGTRLLVL.

This clone was seen just once. The gene calls are TRBV5-6 and TRBJ2-7; the match to TRBD1 covers 7 bases. The CDR3 totals 14 residues. V dropped 2 bases and J dropped 3; count of bases not matched to a gene: 5. CDR1 is SGHDT, CDR2 YYEEEE, per germline. CDR3 sequence reads: CASSLVGTVYEQYF. DNA of the CDR3: TGTGCCAGCAGCTTAGTCGGGACAGTCTACGAGCAGTACTTC.

This chain joins TRBV14 and TRBJ2-1; a weak D match, TRBD1 (5 bases). The CDR3 consists of 16 residues. Looked up from germline, CDR1 is SGHDN and CDR2 is FVKESK. V lost 1 base and J lost 7, with 17 bases in between. The CDR3 here is CASSQGAGRLGNEQFF. The DNA for the CDR3 is TGTGCCAGCAGCCAAGGGGCAGGGCGCCTTGGGAATGAGCAGTTCTTC.

The rearrangement uses TRBV3-1 (or the pseudogene TRBV3-2) and TRBJ1-2, with 10 bases identical to TRBD1. V lost 4 bases, J lost 8 bases, and 7 bases stayed unmatched. This CDR3 region has 14 residues. Germline assignment: CDR1 LGHDT and CDR2 YNNKEL (reference sequence). The CDR3 region has the DNA TGTGCCAGCAGCCCGGGACAGGGGATGGGGGGCTACACCTTC. Its translation: CASSPGQGMGGYTF.

The V and J genes are TRBV18 and TRBJ2-5, with TRBD1 as a possible D gene (6 bases). Trimming pared 6 bases from V and 3 bases from J, leaving 14 bases between. Germline loops: CDR1 KGHSH, CDR2 LQKENI. The CDR3 totals 14 residues. The CDR3 DNA follows: TGTGCCAGCTCTCGGCCTCCAGGGGAAGAGACCCAGTACTTC. The encoded protein is CASSRPPGEETQYF.

The chain combines TRBV2 with TRBJ2-5; 10 nucleotides agree with TRBD2. Trimming at V came to 0 bases and at J to 4 bases, leaving 5 bases not matched to a gene. Germline CDR1 reads SNHLY; CDR2 reads FYNNEI. The CDR3 runs 16 residues. CDR3 region: CASSEAEWTSGETQYF. The CDR3 DNA is TGTGCCAGCAGTGAAGCAGAATGGACTAGCGGAGAGACCCAGTACTTC. The entire variable domain, with the rest obtained from reference TRBV2 and TRBJ2-5, is as follows: EPEVTQTPSHQVTQMGQEVILRCVPISNHLYFYWYRQILGQKVEFLVSFYNNEISEKSEIFDDQFSVERPDGSNFTLKIRSTKLEDSAMYFCASSEAEWTSGETQYFGPGTRLLVL.